One sample yielded the 22 T cell receptor beta chains listed below, sequenced in a study of a mutant IDH1 vaccine in newly diagnosed glioma. Sequencing used immunoSEQ multiplex PCR; TCRdb keeps in-frame clones, though not all of them. The repertoire consists of under 80,000 clones, with around 85% occurring once and the leading ten covering around 3%. The sample's time point: baseline, week 1 (first vaccination visit). The treatment was: pre-vaccination baseline after standard-of-care therapy. Sequencing was performed on PBMCs, taken from a glioma patient treated with radiotherapy, temozolomide or both. The receptors were gathered from a man aged 25-45 years with glioma.

The chain is built from TRBV11-2 and TRBJ1-6; a weak D match, TRBD1 (6 bases). The CDR3 is 14 amino acids. In germline, CDR1 is SGHAT, CDR2 FQNNGV. Deletions cut 6 bases from V and 5 bases from J, with 11 bases between. CDR3 sequence reads: CASSPDSHNSPLHF. As DNA, the CDR3 is TGTGCCAGCAGTCCGGACAGTCATAATTCACCCCTCCACTTT.

J is TRBJ1-5 and V is TRBV28; no clear D gene. V lost 5 bases and J 10 bases, leaving 24 bases between the germline ends. CDR3 length equals 16 residues. Germline V gives CDR1 MDHEN, CDR2 SYDVKM. The CDR3 bases are TGTGCCAGCAGTCTTCCCGTTCTTAACCCAGTCAAACCCCAGCATTTT. Translated, it gives CASSLPVLNPVKPQHF.

The chain employs TRBV7-9 and TRBJ2-3; D gene ambiguous. Trimming stripped 4 bases from V and 0 bases from J, with 14 bases between. Germline assignment: CDR1 SEHNR and CDR2 FQNEAQ (reference sequence). The CDR3 runs to 16 residues. CDR3 nucleotides: TGTGCCAGCAGCTCGTCCTGGCTAGGAAGCACAGATACGCAGTATTTT. Translation: CASSSSWLGSTDTQYF.

This sequence joins TRBV6-6 and TRBJ1-4, with 10 bases lining up with TRBD1. The CDR3 is made up of 15 amino acids. CDR1 and CDR2 from the germline V gene are MNHNY and SVGAGI (reference sequence). With V trimmed by 6 bases and J by 6 bases, 7 bases remained unmatched. CDR3 in DNA: TGTGCCAGCAGCAACGGGGGACAGGGGTATGAAAAACTGTTTTTT. This codes for CASSNGGQGYEKLFF.

The rearrangement links TRBV27 to TRBJ1-4, with D possibly TRBD1 on 6 matching bases. CDR1 MNHEY and CDR2 SMNVEV come from the germline V gene (reference sequence). This CDR3 has 14 amino acids. V dropped 7 bases and J dropped 0 bases, with 9 bases sitting between them. As DNA, the CDR3 is TGTGCCAGCAAAAGACAGGCAACTAATGAAAAACTGTTTTTT. This gives the protein CASKRQATNEKLFF. The full variable domain, rest sourced from reference TRBV27 and TRBJ1-4, is EAQVTQNPRYLITVTGKKLTVTCSQNMNHEYMSWYRQDPGLGLRQIYYSMNVEVTDKGDVPEGYKVSRKEKRNFPLILESPSPNQTSLYFCASKRQATNEKLFFGSGTQLSVL.

The rearrangement uses TRBV18 and TRBJ1-1, with D unresolved. Germline loops: CDR1 KGHSH, CDR2 LQKENI. Trimming stripped 5 bases from V and 1 base from J, with 11 bases between. The CDR3 loop spans 14 amino acids. CDR3 in amino acids: CASSKESANTEAFF. The CDR3, as DNA: TGTGCCAGCTCAAAGGAATCCGCGAACACTGAAGCTTTCTTT.

V and J are TRBV29-1 and TRBJ1-4, with D possibly matching TRBD1 (6 bases). This CDR3 has 14 residues. Germline CDR1 SQVTM, CDR2 ANQGSEA. Trimming removed 7 bases from V and 8 bases from J, with 20 bases in between. CDR3 coding DNA: TGCAGCGCATGGGTACAGGGCGGAAAAGAAAAACTGTTTTTT. Amino acid sequence: CSAWVQGGKEKLFF.

This clone was seen a single time. The chain uses TRBV28 and TRBJ2-1; D perhaps matches TRBD1 (5 bases). Germline assignment: CDR1 MDHEN and CDR2 SYDVKM. With 1 base removed from V and 1 base from J, the gap between germline ends came to 11 bases. The CDR3 has 16 residues. CDR3 region: CASSLLQGQSYNEQFF. The CDR3 DNA sequence: TGTGCCAGCAGTTTATTGCAGGGTCAGTCCTACAATGAGCAGTTCTTC.

This clone was counted once. The chain couples TRBV5-1 to TRBJ2-7, with TRBD2 as a possible D gene (6 bases). Germline loops: CDR1 SGHRS, CDR2 YFSETQ. This CDR3 is built from 14 residues. Trimming took 3 bases from V and 3 from J, leaving 13 bases between them. The CDR3 region has the DNA TGCGCCAGCAGCTGGGGAACCGGGAGCTACGAGCAGTACTTC. Its protein product is CASSWGTGSYEQYF.

This clone was counted a single time. The chain is built from TRBV27 and TRBJ1-4, with TRBD1 as a possible D gene (5 bases). This CDR3 has 14 residues. V was trimmed by 6 bases and J by 5 bases, leaving 13 bases between them. The germline V gene has CDR1 MNHEY and CDR2 SMNVEV (reference sequence). This CDR3 is CASRRGRWNEKLFF. The CDR3 DNA is TGTGCCAGCAGACGGGGGAGGTGGAATGAAAAACTGTTTTTT.

This chain joins TRBV5-1 and TRBJ2-3; TRBD2 agrees at 11 bases. Germline assignment: CDR1 SGHRS and CDR2 YFSETQ. The CDR3 contains 17 residues. Trimming cost V 0 bases and J 5 bases; bases outside gene matches: 8. Here the CDR3 DNA reads TGCGCCAGCAGCTTGGACCTAGCGGGGGGTAAGGTAGATACGCAGTATTTT. Translation: CASSLDLAGGKVDTQYF.

V is TRBV19 and J is TRBJ1-5; the D gene is possibly TRBD1 (5 bases). Trimming left V 3 bases short and J 2 bases short, with 17 bases between. The germline V gene has CDR1 LNHDA and CDR2 SQIVND (reference sequence). CDR3 size: 17 residues. Here the CDR3 reads CASSIRTRTSGNQPQHF. In DNA, the CDR3 is TGTGCCAGTAGTATCCGAACTCGGACATCGGGCAATCAGCCCCAGCATTTT.

The V and J genes are TRBV4-1 and TRBJ2-4; no reliable D call. This CDR3 has 14 residues. Trimming left V 1 base short and J 8 bases short, with 12 bases between. CDR1 and CDR2 (germline): MGHRA, YSYEKL. The CDR3 DNA reads as TGCGCCAGCAGCCAAGTGGGGTTCTCGGACATTCAGTACTTC. Protein sequence: CASSQVGFSDIQYF.

The count of this clone is one. The genes are TRBV4-1 and TRBJ1-2; possible D gene TRBD1, 5 bases. The length of the CDR3 is 14 residues. Trimming pared 4 bases from V and 3 bases from J, leaving 12 bases between. Germline V gives CDR1 MGHRA, CDR2 YSYEKL. The CDR3 reads CASSPQAVDYGYTF. CDR3 bases: TGCGCCAGCAGCCCACAGGCGGTAGACTATGGCTACACCTTC.

The chain couples TRBV7-2 to TRBJ2-7; the match to TRBD2 covers 13 bases. This CDR3 is built from 17 residues. V trimming: 1 base; J trimming: 6 bases; junction bases outside the gene matches: 9. The germline V gene has CDR1 SGHTA and CDR2 FQGNSA. The CDR3 is CASSLGRGLAGIREQYF. The CDR3 bases are TGTGCCAGCAGCTTAGGGAGGGGACTAGCGGGGATTCGCGAGCAGTACTTC.

This clone appeared a few times. CDR3 coding DNA: TGTGCCAGCAGTCGGGGGACTGCGGACACTGAAGCTTTCTTT. Translating it yields CASSRGTADTEAFF. The chain links TRBV2 to TRBJ1-1; D perhaps matches TRBD1 (5 bases). Germline V gene data show CDR1 as SNHLY and CDR2 as FYNNEI. This CDR3 has 14 residues. Trimming left V 5 bases short and J 3 bases short, with 13 bases between. Full variable domain (remainder filled in from reference TRBV2 and TRBJ1-1): EPEVTQTPSHQVTQMGQEVILRCVPISNHLYFYWYRQILGQKVEFLVSFYNNEISEKSEIFDDQFSVERPDGSNFTLKIRSTKLEDSAMYFCASSRGTADTEAFFGQGTRLTVV.

This sequence joins TRBV5-4 and TRBJ2-3; D is ambiguous. Germline lookup yields CDR1 SGHNT and CDR2 YYREEE (reference sequence). The CDR3 runs to 14 residues. V was cut by 0 bases and J by 0 bases, with 5 bases left in between. The CDR3 bases are TGTGCCAGCAGCTTGGACCCTAGCACAGATACGCAGTATTTT. Its translation: CASSLDPSTDTQYF.

Comments on this clone: A far larger clone is only one base removed, so a read error is likely. CDR3 DNA sequence: TGCGCCAGCAGCTATGGGAACGCTGAAGCTTTCTTT. This gives the protein CASSYGNAEAFF. The V gene is TRBV5-1, the J gene TRBJ1-1; D uncertain. The CDR3 length is 12 residues. Germline loops: CDR1 SGHRS, CDR2 YFSETQ.

This rearrangement joins TRBV28 to TRBJ1-2; a possible D gene is TRBD1 (5 bases). The CDR3 contains 15 residues. V was cut by 6 bases and J by 1 base, with 15 bases left in between. CDR1 and CDR2 from the germline V gene are MDHEN and SYDVKM. The CDR3: CASSPMTDGNYGYTF. Here the CDR3 DNA reads TGTGCCAGCAGCCCGATGACAGATGGTAACTATGGCTACACCTTC.

This chain uses TRBV6-6 with TRBJ2-1; 9 nucleotides align to TRBD2. The V and J ends lost 10 bases and 7 bases, in that order; junction bases with no gene match: 8. CDR3 length: 13 amino acids. The V gene's germline CDR1 is MNHNY and CDR2 SVGAGI (reference sequence). The CDR3 DNA reads as TGTGCCACCCTGCGGGGGGGCACAAATGAGCAGTTCTTC. Protein sequence: CATLRGGTNEQFF.

This clone was recorded once. This chain links TRBV6-1 with TRBJ1-2; D is possibly TRBD1 (6 bases). Germline V gene data show CDR1 as MNHNS and CDR2 as SASEGT. This CDR3 has 13 amino acids. V lost 6 bases, J lost 1 base, and 9 bases lay in between. The CDR3 loop reads CASSRDINYGYTF. The CDR3 coding sequence is TGTGCCAGCAGCCGGGACATTAACTATGGCTACACCTTC.

The chain couples TRBV5-1 to TRBJ2-2; the match to TRBD1 covers 8 bases. The CDR3 extends over 16 amino acids. Germline lookup yields CDR1 SGHRS and CDR2 YFSETQ. Losses at the gene ends were 4 bases for V and 7 bases for J; bases not matched to a gene: 12. CDR3 region: CASSEGTGPTGGELFF. DNA of the CDR3: TGCGCCAGCAGCGAAGGGACAGGCCCTACCGGCGGGGAGCTGTTTTTT.